The sequence of this T cell receptor (beta chain) was determined in a study of blood T cell repertoires in COVID-19. Across the study: Acute and convalescent COVID-19 samples came from the United States, Italy and Spain.

Original processing notes: Reference gene primer amplification gave nucleated cell count estimates. Produced via immunoSEQ multiplex PCR; TCRdb's table is partial and in-frame only. V, J and clone size were drawn from that table, and D and trimming were deduced from the DNA. The data contain about 240,000 clones, approximately 80% of them singletons. It was during active infection that Seattle patients were enrolled and then longitudinally followed. The CDR3 has 17 residues. The J segment lost 6 bases and the V segment lost 10 bases, leaving 17 bases of the junction unmatched. CDR1 is WNHNN and CDR2 is SYGVQD in the germline V gene (reference sequence).

The receptor was isolated from an elderly woman with COVID-19, enrolled during active disease. Input material: peripheral blood. The chain employs TRBV10-1 and TRBJ2-1; TRBD2 matches at 11 bases. This CDR3 reads CAIKRLAGGPGGNEQFF. In DNA form, the CDR3 reads TGCGCCATTAAGAGGCTAGCGGGAGGCCCAGGGGGCAATGAGCAGTTCTTC.